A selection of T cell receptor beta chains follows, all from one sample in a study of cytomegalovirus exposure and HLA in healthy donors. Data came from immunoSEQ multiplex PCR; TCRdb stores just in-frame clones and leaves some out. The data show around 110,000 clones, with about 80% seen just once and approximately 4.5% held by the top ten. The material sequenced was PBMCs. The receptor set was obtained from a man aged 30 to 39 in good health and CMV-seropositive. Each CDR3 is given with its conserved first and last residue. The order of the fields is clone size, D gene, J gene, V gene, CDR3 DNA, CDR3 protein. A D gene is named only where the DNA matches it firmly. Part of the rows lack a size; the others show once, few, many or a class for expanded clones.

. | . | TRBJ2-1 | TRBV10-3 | TGTGCCATCAGAGGTCGGGACTCCGGGGGCAATGAGCAGTTCTTC | CAIRGRDSGGNEQFF
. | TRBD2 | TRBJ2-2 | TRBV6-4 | TGTGCCAGCAGTGACTCAGCGGGGGGCAATTCCGGGGAGCTGTTTTTT | CASSDSAGGNSGELFF
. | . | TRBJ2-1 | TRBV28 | TGTGCCAGCAGTTTATGGGCATACCTCTCAGCCCTCGGGGGCAATGAGCAGTTCTTC | CASSLWAYLSALGGNEQFF
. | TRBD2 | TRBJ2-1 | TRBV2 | TGTGCCATTGAGCGGGGCAGGTCCTACAATGAGCAGTTCTTC | CAIERGRSYNEQFF
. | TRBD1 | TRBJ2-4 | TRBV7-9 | TGTGCCAGCAGTCCTGGACAGGGCGCCAAAAACATTCAGTACTTC | CASSPGQGAKNIQYF
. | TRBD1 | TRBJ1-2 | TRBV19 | TGTGCCAGTAGAGACAGGGGATCATATGGCTACACCTTC | CASRDRGSYGYTF
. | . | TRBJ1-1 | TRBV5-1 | TGCGCCAGCAGCTCGACCTCCCGTTTGACAGAGAACACTGAAGCTTTCTTT | CASSSTSRLTENTEAFF
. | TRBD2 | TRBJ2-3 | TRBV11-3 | TGTGCCAGCAGTTCGTCGGGAGGCCATCATCCAGATACGCAGTATTTT | CASSSSGGHHPDTQYF
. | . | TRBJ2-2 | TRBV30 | TGTGCCTGGAGTGTTTTTTCAGGATCCGGGGAGCTGTTTTTT | CAWSVFSGSGELFF
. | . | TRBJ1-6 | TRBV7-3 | TGTGCCAGCAGCCCTGACACCTATAATTCACCCCTCCACTTT | CASSPDTYNSPLHF
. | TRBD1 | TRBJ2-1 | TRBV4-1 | TGCGCCAGCAGCCAGAGACAGGGGTTCAATGAGCAGTTCTTC | CASSQRQGFNEQFF
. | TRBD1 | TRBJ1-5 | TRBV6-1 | TGTGCCAGCAGGATTGAGGACAGGGTCAATCAGCCCCAGCATTTT | CASRIEDRVNQPQHF
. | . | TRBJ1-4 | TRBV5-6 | TGTGCCAGCAGCTTCCGAGACAGCTCACGAGCAACTAATGAAAAACTGTTTTTT | CASSFRDSSRATNEKLFF
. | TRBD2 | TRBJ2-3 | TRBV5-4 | TGTGCCAGCAGCCAGGGACTAGCCGCTAGCACAGATACGCAGTATTTT | CASSQGLAASTDTQYF
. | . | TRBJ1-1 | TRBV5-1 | TGCGCCAGCAGGATTCGCGCGGCCTCTAACACTGAAGCTTTCTTT | CASRIRAASNTEAFF
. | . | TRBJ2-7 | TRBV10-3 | TGTGCCATCAGTGAAAATCCGGAGGCTGGCTACGAGCAGTACTTC | CAISENPEAGYEQYF
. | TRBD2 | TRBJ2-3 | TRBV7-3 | TGTGCCAGCAGCTTAGGAGGGAGGGCAGATACGCAGTATTTT | CASSLGGRADTQYF
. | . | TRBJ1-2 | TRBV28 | TGTGCCAGCAGTTTATTCGCGGGGAGGGGGTATGGCTACACCTTC | CASSLFAGRGYGYTF
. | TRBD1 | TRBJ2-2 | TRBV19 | TGTGCCAGTAGGACAGGGGGCGCGGGAGGGGAGCTGTTTTTT | CASRTGGAGGELFF
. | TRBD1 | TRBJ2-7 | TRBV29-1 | TGCAGGGATAGGACAGGGTCTGTCTACGAGCAGTACTTC | CRDRTGSVYEQYF
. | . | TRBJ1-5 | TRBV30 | TGTGCCTGGAGTAGGGGTCGGGGGAGCAATCAGCCCCAGCATTTT | CAWSRGRGSNQPQHF
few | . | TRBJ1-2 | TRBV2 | TGTGCCAGCTGTCCTGACAGGAACTATGGCTACACCTTC | CASCPDRNYGYTF
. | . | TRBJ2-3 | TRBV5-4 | TGTGCCAGCAGCTTGATACAGTTAGACACAGATACGCAGTATTTT | CASSLIQLDTDTQYF
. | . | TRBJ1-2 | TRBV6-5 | TGTGCCGTGCAGCTGAGGGAGAACCATGGCTACACCTTC | CAVQLRENHGYTF
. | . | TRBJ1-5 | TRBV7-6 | TGTGCCAGCAGCTTAGAGGACGGGGGATGGGATCAGCCCCAGCATTTT | CASSLEDGGWDQPQHF
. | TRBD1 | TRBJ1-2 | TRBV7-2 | TGTGCCAGCAGCGCTAGCAGGGGGCGCATGGGCTACACCTTC | CASSASRGRMGYTF
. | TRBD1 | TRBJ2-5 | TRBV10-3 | TGTGCCATCAGCGACCCGACAGGGTTAAATTTCCAAGAGACCCAGTACTTC | CAISDPTGLNFQETQYF
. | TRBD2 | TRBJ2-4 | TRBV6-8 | TGTGCCAGCTGGAAGGGCGGGAGGGTTGCCAAAAACATTCAGTACTTC | CASWKGGRVAKNIQYF
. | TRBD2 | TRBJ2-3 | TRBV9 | TGTGCCAGCAGCGTAGGACAGCGGGGGTACACAGATACGCAGTATTTT | CASSVGQRGYTDTQYF
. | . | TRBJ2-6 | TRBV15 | TGTGCCACCGGACAGAGCACCTCTGGGGCCAACGTCCTGACTTTC | CATGQSTSGANVLTF
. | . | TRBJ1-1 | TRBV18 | TGTGCCAGCTCACCACAGGCAGAGCGGGCCACTGAAGCTTTCTTT | CASSPQAERATEAFF
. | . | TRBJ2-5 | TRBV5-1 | TGCGCCAGCAGCTTCATAGGGACAAGAGAGACCCAGTACTTC | CASSFIGTRETQYF
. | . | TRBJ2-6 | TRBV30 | TGTGCCTGGAGTGTAGGGGGTACTGCTGGGGCCAACGGCCTGACTTTC | CAWSVGGTAGANGLTF
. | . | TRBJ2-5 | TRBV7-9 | TGTGCCAGCAGCCCCAGCGACCGGTGGGAGACCCAGTACTTC | CASSPSDRWETQYF
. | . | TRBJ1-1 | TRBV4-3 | TGCGCCAGCAGCCAAGCCGCTCGGGGTCCTAGAGAAGCTTTCTTT | CASSQAARGPREAFF
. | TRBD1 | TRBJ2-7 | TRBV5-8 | TGTGCCAGCAGCTTGGTAGGGGGCGCCTGGTCCGAGCAGTACTTC | CASSLVGGAWSEQYF
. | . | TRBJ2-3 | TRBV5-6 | TGTGCCAGCAGCCTACTAATACATACGCAGTATTTT | CASSLLIHTQYF
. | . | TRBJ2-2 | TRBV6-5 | TGTGCCAGCACTATTAGAGAAGCGAACACCGGGGAGCTGTTTTTT | CASTIREANTGELFF
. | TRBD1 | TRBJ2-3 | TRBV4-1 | TGCGCCAGCAGCCAATTGCAGGGGGCTAGTGCATATACGCAGTATTTT | CASSQLQGASAYTQYF
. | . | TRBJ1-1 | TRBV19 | TGTGCCAGCCGCACTGAAGCTTTCTTT | CASRTEAFF
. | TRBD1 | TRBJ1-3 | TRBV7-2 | TGTGCCAGCAGCTTAGTAGGACAGGGTTTGGACACCATATATTTT | CASSLVGQGLDTIYF
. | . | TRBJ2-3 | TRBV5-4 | TGCGCCAGCAGCCAACAAAGCCCGGGGGACTTCGATACGCAGTATTTT | CASSQQSPGDFDTQYF
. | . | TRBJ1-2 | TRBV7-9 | TGTGCCAGCAGCTTAGTTGGGGACACTAGGGGCTACACCTTC | CASSLVGDTRGYTF
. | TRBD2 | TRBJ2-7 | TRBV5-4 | TGTGCCAGCAGCCCGGGACTAGCGGGAGCTTACGAGCAGTACTTC | CASSPGLAGAYEQYF
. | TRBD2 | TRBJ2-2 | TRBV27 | TGTGCCAGTGACAGATCGGCCGGGACTAGCTTCCTAAATTGGGGCGGGGAGCTGTTTTTT | CASDRSAGTSFLNWGGELFF
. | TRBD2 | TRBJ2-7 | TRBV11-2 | TGTGCCAGCAGCTCAGAGCCCCCACTGGGACTAGCGGGTTACTCCTACGAGCAGTACTTC | CASSSEPPLGLAGYSYEQYF
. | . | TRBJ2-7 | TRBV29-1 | TGCAGCGTTGTAGTCCTGTCCTACGAGCAGTACTTC | CSVVVLSYEQYF
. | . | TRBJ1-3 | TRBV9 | TGTGCCAGCAGCGTATCTGGGGGGGCAGGGAGCTCTGGAAACACCATATATTTT | CASSVSGGAGSSGNTIYF
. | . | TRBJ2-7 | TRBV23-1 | TGCGCCAGCAGTCAGGGGAAGACAGGTCCCTACGAGCAGTACTTC | CASSQGKTGPYEQYF